These 21 T cell receptor beta chains were all obtained from the same sample, sequenced in a study of blood T cell repertoires in COVID-19. Clones were sequenced by immunoSEQ multiplex PCR, and TCRdb holds only the in-frame ones, with some missing. The repertoire holds fewer than 50,000 clones, with approximately 80% as singletons. Sequencing used peripheral blood. The receptors derive from a man between 65 and 85 years old with acute or convalescent COVID-19.

This clone was seen a single time. The rearrangement joins TRBV27 to TRBJ2-5, with 10 bases lining up with TRBD1. CDR1 MNHEY and CDR2 SMNVEV come from the germline V gene (reference sequence). With 6 bases clipped from V and 5 bases from J, the junction kept 9 bases outside the gene matches. The CDR3 runs to 15 residues. The CDR3 sequence is CASRRKGQGYETQYF. The CDR3 DNA reads TGTGCCAGCAGACGAAAGGGACAGGGGTATGAGACCCAGTACTTC.

This sequence joins TRBV5-6 and TRBJ1-2; maybe TRBD1 (6 bases). The CDR3 consists of 14 residues. V lost 9 bases, J lost 0 bases, and 15 bases lay in between. CDR1 is SGHDT, CDR2 YYEEEE, per germline. The CDR3 coding sequence is TGTGCCACCTCGACAGGACGGGCTAACTATGGCTACACCTTC. This gives the protein CATSTGRANYGYTF.

The chain recombines TRBV7-9 with TRBJ1-3; D is uncertain. Per the germline V gene, CDR1 is SEHNR and CDR2 is FQNEAQ (reference sequence). This CDR3 region has 14 residues. V shed 4 bases and J shed 5 bases, with 12 bases lying between them. The CDR3 DNA follows: TGTGCCAGCAGCTCTCTCGGGTTCCGAAACACCATATATTTT. Encoded protein: CASSSLGFRNTIYF.

The rearrangement joins TRBV10-3 to TRBJ2-1, with 11 bases aligning to TRBD2. Germline V gives CDR1 ENHRY, CDR2 SYGVKD. Unmatched junction bases numbered 6, after V lost 1 base and J lost 4 bases. This CDR3 has 17 residues. CDR3 amino acids: CAISELVTSGAYNEQFF. As DNA, the CDR3 is TGTGCCATCAGTGAGTTGGTGACTAGCGGGGCGTACAATGAGCAGTTCTTC.

The chain couples TRBV7-2 to TRBJ1-4; 11 nucleotides line up with TRBD1. J lost 6 bases, V lost 5 bases, and 5 bases had no gene match. The CDR3 is 15 residues long. Germline assignment: CDR1 SGHTA and CDR2 FQGNSA. The CDR3 region has the DNA TGTGCCAGCAGCACATGGGACAGGGGGGATGAAAAACTGTTTTTT. Translation: CASSTWDRGDEKLFF.

The chain is built from TRBV6-2 or TRBV6-3 and TRBJ1-1; D might be TRBD1 (5 bases). The CDR3 totals 16 residues. Trimming took off 0 bases at V and 0 bases at J, with 11 bases between the two ends. Germline loops: CDR1 MNHEY, CDR2 SVGEGT. CDR3 DNA sequence: TGTGCCAGCAGTTACTCCCCGACAGTCATGAACACTGAAGCTTTCTTT. Encoded protein: CASSYSPTVMNTEAFF.

The chain couples TRBV6-6 to TRBJ1-2, with 8 nucleotides matching TRBD1. The CDR3 spans 16 residues. The V segment lost 6 bases and the J segment 4 bases; nucleotides outside the gene matches: 13. Germline assignment: CDR1 MNHNY and CDR2 SVGAGI (reference sequence). CDR3 residues: CASSHRRNRGSYGYTF. The CDR3 nucleotides are TGTGCCAGCAGCCACCGCCGTAACAGGGGGTCCTATGGCTACACCTTC.

The genes are TRBV3-1 (or the pseudogene TRBV3-2) and TRBJ2-5, with D tentatively TRBD1 (6 bases). Germline assignment: CDR1 LGHDT and CDR2 YNNKEL (reference sequence). Trimming cost V 4 bases and J 4 bases, with 19 bases left between them. The CDR3 has 16 residues. The CDR3 DNA sequence: TGTGCCAGCAGCCTGGTCAGGGGATTCGGTAGAGAGACCCAGTACTTC. Translating gives CASSLVRGFGRETQYF.

V and J are TRBV10-1 and TRBJ1-6, with D unclear. Germline assignment: CDR1 WNHNN and CDR2 SYGVQD (reference sequence). The CDR3 totals 13 residues. With 4 bases removed from V and 8 bases from J, the gap between germline ends came to 9 bases. The CDR3 nucleotides read TGCGCCAGCAGTGCGGAGCCCTATTCACCCCTCCACTTT. It specifies CASSAEPYSPLHF.

The rearrangement uses TRBV18 and TRBJ1-5; D gene uncertain. The germline V and J ends were trimmed by 4 bases and 5 bases, with 12 bases remaining between them. CDR3 length: 14 residues. Germline V gives CDR1 KGHSH, CDR2 LQKENI. The CDR3: CASSQLPADQPQHF. CDR3 coding DNA: TGTGCCAGCTCACAGCTCCCGGCGGATCAGCCCCAGCATTTT.

V gene TRBV7-2 combines with J gene TRBJ2-1, with 9 bases matching TRBD1. The V segment lost 1 base and the J segment 9 bases; nucleotides outside the gene matches: 7. The CDR3 runs to 15 residues. The germline V gene has CDR1 SGHTA and CDR2 FQGNSA. The CDR3 coding sequence is TGTGCCAGCAGCTTAGAGGGACAGGGAAGCGGTGAGCAGTTCTTC. As protein: CASSLEGQGSGEQFF.

This clone was counted between two and nine times. V and J are TRBV7-8 and TRBJ2-1, with 15 bases aligning to TRBD2. J gave up 7 bases and V 10 bases, and 20 bases lay outside the gene matches. The CDR3 is 19 amino acids. From germline, CDR1 is SGHVS and CDR2 FQNEAQ. CDR3: CATQRTRTSGGGKRNEQFF. In nucleotides, the CDR3 is TGTGCCACCCAACGGACTAGGACTAGCGGGGGGGGGAAACGGAATGAGCAGTTCTTC.

The chain employs TRBV5-5 and TRBJ1-5, with TRBD1 matching over 8 bases. The CDR3 covers 16 residues. Germline CDR1 reads SGHKS; CDR2 reads YYEKEE (reference sequence). V gave up 0 bases and J gave up 2 bases; unmatched junction bases: 4. CDR3 nucleotide sequence: TGTGCCAGCAGCTTGGCCCCGGACAGGGGCAATCAGCCCCAGCATTTT. This encodes CASSLAPDRGNQPQHF.

This chain uses TRBV5-5 with TRBJ2-2, with 9 bases that match TRBD1. From germline, CDR1 is SGHKS and CDR2 YYEKEE (reference sequence). V lost 0 bases and J lost 7; bases outside the gene matches: 16. The CDR3 is made up of 19 amino acids. The CDR3 region has the DNA TGTGCCAGCAGCTTGGCCCTGGACAGGGGTCCTAGAGTGGGCGGGGAGCTGTTTTTT. Translation: CASSLALDRGPRVGGELFF.

The chain couples TRBV10-3 to TRBJ2-1; TRBD1 aligns across 9 bases. CDR1 and CDR2 from the germline V gene are ENHRY and SYGVKD. The CDR3 has 16 amino acids. J was trimmed by 1 base and V by 8 bases; bases with no gene match: 9. The CDR3 DNA reads as TGTGCCATCTCCCCCGGACAGGGGAGGTCCTACAATGAGCAGTTCTTC. Translating gives CAISPGQGRSYNEQFF.

This clone has at least ten counts. This rearrangement joins TRBV7-2 to TRBJ2-5, with D possibly TRBD2 on 5 matching bases. CDR1 SGHTA and CDR2 FQGNSA come from the germline V gene. This CDR3 has 14 residues. V was shortened by 2 bases and J by 2 bases, with 9 bases between the two germline ends. CDR3 coding DNA: TGTGCCAGCAGCTTAAGACTATATCAAGAGACCCAGTACTTC. Translation: CASSLRLYQETQYF.

The V and J genes are TRBV7-8 and TRBJ1-4; TRBD1 agrees at 8 bases. CDR1 is SGHVS, CDR2 FQNEAQ, per germline. Losses at the gene ends were 5 bases for V and 8 bases for J; bases not matched to a gene: 1. This CDR3 is built from 12 residues. The CDR3 region is CASSRDREKLFF. CDR3 DNA sequence: TGTGCCAGCAGCCGGGACAGGGAAAAACTGTTTTTT.

A single count supports this clone. The chain employs TRBV19 and TRBJ1-1; no clear D gene. Deletions cut 10 bases from V and 5 bases from J, with 20 bases between. The germline V gene has CDR1 LNHDA and CDR2 SQIVND (reference sequence). This CDR3 region has 14 residues. CDR3 nucleotide sequence: TGTGCCATTGTAGGGCCTGCGGGGAAAACTGAAGCTTTCTTT. Protein product: CAIVGPAGKTEAFF.

V usage is TRBV4-1 and J usage is TRBJ1-6; no definite D call. This CDR3 has 14 residues. The germline V gene encodes CDR1 MGHRA and CDR2 YSYEKL. The ends were cut back, 0 bases at V and 7 bases at J, with 7 bases in the middle. In DNA form, the CDR3 reads TGCGCCAGCAGCCAAGATAGTAACAATTCACCCCTCCACTTT. Translation: CASSQDSNNSPLHF.

This chain joins TRBV18 and TRBJ1-4, with 12 positions matching TRBD1. The CDR3 loop spans 16 amino acids. V was pared by 5 bases and J by 7 bases, with 8 bases of the junction left unmatched. The V gene's germline CDR1 is KGHSH and CDR2 LQKENI. DNA of the CDR3: TGTGCCAGCTCAAAGGGACAGGGGGCTCATGGTGAAAAACTGTTTTTT. Translation: CASSKGQGAHGEKLFF.

The chain uses TRBV5-4 and TRBJ1-4; D call uncertain. CDR1 and CDR2 (germline): SGHNT, YYREEE (reference sequence). This CDR3 is 14 amino acids long. Trimming cost V 2 bases and J 8 bases, with 13 bases left between them. In nucleotides, the CDR3 is TGTGCCAGCAGCTTATCGGGAACAGACGAAAAACTGTTTTTT. Protein product: CASSLSGTDEKLFF.